Presented here are 21 T cell receptor beta chains from one specimen sequenced in a study of CD8 T cells in Susac syndrome. An input of 0.5 to 1 ug of RNA was subjected to reverse transcription using random hexamers. TCRdb reanalysed the immunoSEQ multiplex PCR reads using MiXCR and keeps one entry per CDR3 protein. The sample includes about 250,000 distinct CDR3 sequences, 93% of them seen just once. Specimen: CD4+ T cells from PBMCs. The receptors derive from a human donor with multiple sclerosis.

The count of this clonotype is one. This chain connects TRBV20-1 to TRBJ2-7; TRBD2 aligns across 7 bases. With V trimmed by 4 bases and J by 3 bases, 3 bases remained unmatched. The CDR3 is 12 residues long. CDR1 is DFQATT and CDR2 is SNEGSKA in the germline V gene (reference sequence). CDR3 in DNA: TGCAGTGCTATAGGGAGGGTCTACGAGCAGTACTTC. It codes for CSAIGRVYEQYF.

The chain uses TRBV20-1 and TRBJ1-2, with D maybe TRBD1 (5 bases). Germline lookup yields CDR1 DFQATT and CDR2 SNEGSKA (reference sequence). The ends were cut back, 0 bases at V and 1 base at J, with 21 bases in the middle. The CDR3 contains 18 residues. CDR3 loop: CSARDTARTAGGNYGYTF. The CDR3 nucleotides are TGCAGTGCTAGAGATACCGCCCGAACCGCTGGGGGTAACTATGGCTACACCTTC.

The gene calls are TRBV20-1 and TRBJ1-1; 7 bases fit TRBD1. The CDR3 consists of 14 residues. The V segment lost 2 bases and the J segment 0 bases; nucleotides outside the gene matches: 3. Germline V gene data show CDR1 as DFQATT and CDR2 as SNEGSKA (reference sequence). DNA for the CDR3: TGCAGTGCTAGATCGGGACAGTTGAACACTGAAGCTTTCTTT. This translates into CSARSGQLNTEAFF.

J is TRBJ1-2 and V is TRBV7-9, with 12 bases identical to TRBD1. The CDR3 consists of 15 residues. Germline values: CDR1 SEHNR, CDR2 FQNEAQ (reference sequence). After removal of 8 bases from V and 8 bases from J, the junction contained 12 bases not matched to a gene. DNA of the CDR3: TGTGCCAGCGGACCTATGGGACAGGGGGCGAGGGGCTACACCTTC. This gives the protein CASGPMGQGARGYTF.

The genes are TRBV25-1 and TRBJ2-1; 8 bases line up with TRBD1. This CDR3 comprises 15 residues. V lost 2 bases and J lost 7; bases outside the gene matches: 7. From germline, CDR1 is MGHDK and CDR2 SYGVNS. The CDR3 nucleotides are TGTGCCAGCAGTGAACGCGTCCAGGGGGCTAATGAGCAGTTCTTC. Translated, it gives CASSERVQGANEQFF.

V usage is TRBV18 and J usage is TRBJ2-7; D is perhaps TRBD1 (7 bases). V lost 2 bases, J lost 6 bases, and 14 bases lay in between. This CDR3 has 14 residues. CDR1 is KGHSH and CDR2 is LQKENI in the germline V gene. CDR3 sequence reads: CASSPGGQGVEQYV. Written as DNA, the CDR3 is TGTGCCAGCTCACCAGGGGGGCAGGGGGTCGAGCAGTACGTC.

The rearrangement joins TRBV4-1 to TRBJ2-5; 7 bases align to TRBD2. CDR3 size: 15 residues. Germline CDR1 reads MGHRA; CDR2 reads YSYEKL. V lost 6 bases to trimming and J lost 5 bases; unmatched junction nucleotides: 12. The CDR3 loop reads CASSRGLVGGETQYF. The CDR3 DNA reads as TGCGCCAGCAGTCGAGGGCTCGTGGGGGGGGAGACCCAGTACTTC.

The CDR3 is CASSLTGTAFNYGYTF. The CDR3 nucleotides are TGTGCCAGCAGTCTCACCGGGACAGCTTTCAACTATGGCTACACCTTC. The genes are TRBV27 and TRBJ1-2; 7 nucleotides match TRBD1. This CDR3 has 16 residues. With 5 bases clipped from V and 2 bases from J, the junction kept 11 bases outside the gene matches. Germline values: CDR1 MNHEY, CDR2 SMNVEV (reference sequence).

The CDR3 reads CAWRVLRVAFF. CDR3 DNA sequence: TGTGCCTGGAGGGTTCTCCGGGTGGCTTTCTTT. The rearrangement joins TRBV30 to TRBJ1-1; D not resolved. The CDR3 contains 11 residues. V was clipped by 3 bases and J by 11 bases, with 13 bases between them. The germline gives CDR1 GTSNPN, CDR2 SVGIG (reference sequence). The full variable domain, with the rest looked up from reference TRBV30 and TRBJ1-1, is SQTIHQWPATLVQPVGSPLSLECTVEGTSNPNLYWYRQAAGRGLQLLFYSVGIGQISSEVPQNLSASRPQDRQFILSSKKLLLSDSGFYLCAWRVLRVAFFGQGTRLTVV.

The rearrangement links TRBV30 to TRBJ2-1; no definite D call. The ends were cut back, 1 base at V and 5 bases at J, with 15 bases in the middle. The germline gives CDR1 GTSNPN, CDR2 SVGIG (reference sequence). The CDR3 runs to 15 residues. In DNA, the CDR3 is TGTGCCTGGAGTGGGGCCAGCAAGTTACACAATGAGCAGTTCTTC. Its translation is CAWSGASKLHNEQFF.

This rearrangement joins TRBV6-2 or TRBV6-3 to TRBJ1-6; possibly TRBD1 for D (5 bases). This CDR3 is 15 amino acids long. Per the germline V gene, CDR1 is MNHEY and CDR2 is SVGEGT. The V end lost 2 bases, the J end lost 9 bases, and 14 bases lay between the germline ends. The CDR3 region has the DNA TGTGCCAGCAGTTACGTAACGGGACGTCCTTCACCCCTCCACTTT. Translated: CASSYVTGRPSPLHF.

V gene TRBV12-3 or TRBV12-4 combines with J gene TRBJ2-4; the D gene is possibly TRBD2 (7 bases). Trimming took 6 bases from V and 7 from J, leaving 19 bases between them. This CDR3 contains 15 residues. CDR3: CASRLGGGGGNIQYF. The CDR3 DNA reads as TGTGCCAGCAGGCTAGGGGGAGGGGGAGGGAACATTCAGTACTTC.

The CDR3 loop is CASSYERGQPQHF. The DNA of the CDR3 is TGTGCCAGCAGTTATGAGAGGGGCCAGCCCCAGCATTTT. This sequence joins TRBV6-5 and TRBJ1-5, with D perhaps TRBD1 (5 bases). The CDR3 sequence is 13 residues long. The V gene's germline CDR1 is MNHEY and CDR2 SVGAGI. Trimming pared 3 bases from V and 7 bases from J, leaving 10 bases between.

The chain links TRBV6-6 to TRBJ2-2; D possibly uses TRBD1 or TRBD2 (6 bases each). The CDR3 extends over 16 amino acids. The V and J ends lost 0 bases and 3 bases respectively, with 11 bases between them. Germline CDR1 and CDR2: MNHNY and SVGAGI (reference sequence). The CDR3 region is CASSYSRGDDTGELFF. The CDR3 nucleotides are TGTGCCAGCAGTTACTCGAGGGGGGACGACACCGGGGAGCTGTTTTTT.

This chain connects TRBV2 to TRBJ1-5, with D tentatively TRBD1 (5 bases). CDR1 and CDR2 from the germline V gene are SNHLY and FYNNEI. This CDR3 has 15 residues. The V end was cut by 8 bases, the J end by 7 bases, with 21 bases between. DNA for the CDR3: TGTGCCAGCCTACCATCCCCGGACACGGGGCAGCCCCAGCATTTT. Its translation: CASLPSPDTGQPQHF.

J is TRBJ2-1 and V is TRBV7-9; a possible D gene is TRBD2 (7 bases). From germline, CDR1 is SEHNR and CDR2 FQNEAQ (reference sequence). The CDR3 length is 15 residues. Trimming removed 7 bases at V and 4 bases at J, with 17 bases between. The CDR3 bases are TGTGCCAGCACTCCCGCCGGGGGGCGGTACAATGAGCAGTTCTTC. Translated: CASTPAGGRYNEQFF. The variable domain in full, completed from reference TRBV7-9 and TRBJ2-1, reads DTGVSQNPRHKITKRGQNVTFRCDPISEHNRLYWYRQTLGQGPEFLTYFQNEAQLEKSRLLSDRFSAERPKGSFSTLEIQRTEQGDSAMYLCASTPAGGRYNEQFFGPGTRLTVL.

The chain combines TRBV20-1 with TRBJ1-1; 7 bases fit TRBD1. The CDR3 consists of 14 residues. Germline V gives CDR1 DFQATT, CDR2 SNEGSKA (reference sequence). V shed 5 bases and J 4 bases; nucleotides not matched to a gene: 10. As DNA, the CDR3 is TGCAGTGCTCCGGCCGACAACAGGGGCACTGAAGCTTTCTTT. Translated: CSAPADNRGTEAFF.

The gene calls are TRBV7-9 and TRBJ2-4, with 7 bases fitting TRBD2. This CDR3 contains 13 residues. Unmatched junction bases numbered 3, after V lost 2 bases and J lost 8 bases. Germline V gene lookup returns CDR1 SEHNR and CDR2 FQNEAQ (reference sequence). The CDR3 DNA sequence: TGTGCCAGCAGCTTAAAGGGGAGGGACATTCAGTACTTC. Translated: CASSLKGRDIQYF.

The V gene is TRBV5-1, the J gene TRBJ2-2; D may correspond to TRBD1 or TRBD2 (5 bases each). Per the germline V gene, CDR1 is SGHRS and CDR2 is YFSETQ. V was pared by 4 bases and J by 0 bases, with 10 bases between. The CDR3 sequence is 15 residues long. This CDR3 reads CASSHRDANTGELFF. In DNA, the CDR3 is TGCGCCAGCAGCCATCGGGACGCGAACACCGGGGAGCTGTTTTTT.

The V gene is TRBV29-1, the J gene TRBJ1-5; D unresolved. The CDR3 consists of 13 residues. V was clipped by 5 bases and J by 4 bases, with 12 bases between them. Germline V gene sequence: CDR1 SQVTM, CDR2 ANQGSEA. This chain's CDR3 is CSVRDGGNQPQHF. CDR3 nucleotide sequence: TGCAGCGTTCGCGACGGTGGGAATCAGCCCCAGCATTTT.

The V gene is TRBV2, the J gene TRBJ1-3, with D unresolved. The CDR3 has 14 residues. Germline V gene data show CDR1 as SNHLY and CDR2 as FYNNEI. Trimming pared 6 bases from V and 0 bases from J, leaving 9 bases between. The CDR3 spells CASRSGSSGNTIYF. In nucleotides, the CDR3 is TGTGCCAGCAGGTCGGGAAGCTCTGGAAACACCATATATTTT.